Shown below are 20 T cell receptor beta chains from a single sample sequenced in a study of blood T cell repertoires in COVID-19. The method was immunoSEQ multiplex PCR; TCRdb's version includes in-frame clones alone and lacks a portion of them. The sample yields about 36,000 clones, roughly 73% seen once. The material sequenced was peripheral blood. These receptors were obtained from a man in his fifties or sixties with acute or convalescent COVID-19.

The V gene is TRBV9, the J gene TRBJ1-1; D not resolved. CDR3 length equals 12 residues. With 10 bases removed from V and 3 bases from J, the gap between germline ends came to 13 bases. Germline CDR1 is SGDLS and CDR2 is YYNGEE. The chain's CDR3 is CASSREDTEAFF. The CDR3 bases are TGTGCCTCTTCCCGGGAAGACACTGAAGCTTTCTTT.

This clone came up a few times. This CDR3 is CASSPKTSYLLNTGELFF. The CDR3 DNA follows: TGTGCCAGCAGCCCGAAAACTAGTTATCTTTTGAACACCGGGGAGCTGTTTTTT. The chain carries TRBV13 and TRBJ2-2; D possibly corresponds to TRBD2 (5 bases). The CDR3 extends over 18 amino acids. The V end lost 5 bases, the J end lost 1 base, and 20 bases lay between the germline ends. Germline V gives CDR1 PRHDT, CDR2 FYEKMQ (reference sequence).

The V and J genes are TRBV5-8 and TRBJ1-5, with D unclear. V shed 0 bases and J shed 3 bases, with 7 bases lying between them. Germline loops: CDR1 SGHTS, CDR2 YDEGEE. The CDR3 is made up of 14 amino acids. The CDR3 spells CASSLGSVNQPQHF. CDR3 coding DNA: TGTGCCAGCAGCTTGGGTAGTGTCAATCAGCCCCAGCATTTT.

The J gene is TRBJ1-4, the V gene TRBV9; no clear D gene. Germline V gene sequence: CDR1 SGDLS, CDR2 YYNGEE. V gave up 4 bases and J gave up 4 bases, with 8 bases separating them. The CDR3 extends over 13 amino acids. The CDR3 here is CASSPPSNEKLFF. The CDR3 DNA reads as TGTGCCAGCAGCCCGCCCAGTAATGAAAAACTGTTTTTT. Drawing the rest from reference TRBV9 and TRBJ1-4, the complete variable domain is DSGVTQTPKHLITATGQRVTLRCSPRSGDLSVYWYQQSLDQGLQFLIQYYNGEERAKGNILERFSAQQFPDLHSELNLSSLELGDSALYFCASSPPSNEKLFFGSGTQLSVL.

The rearrangement joins TRBV5-1 to TRBJ2-1; 8 bases map to TRBD2. Germline trimming cut 5 bases from V and 0 bases from J; bases unmatched to any gene: 7. Germline lookup yields CDR1 SGHRS and CDR2 YFSETQ. This CDR3 is built from 16 residues. CDR3 coding DNA: TGCGCCAGCAGGCCTGTTGGGACTAGCTCCTACAATGAGCAGTTCTTC. Amino acid sequence: CASRPVGTSSYNEQFF.

Many counts were recorded for this clone. The rearrangement joins TRBV29-1 to TRBJ2-5; 11 bases fit TRBD1. Germline V gives CDR1 SQVTM, CDR2 ANQGSEA. This CDR3 comprises 11 residues. Trimming cost V 6 bases and J 13 bases; bases outside gene matches: 7. DNA of the CDR3: TGCAGCGTCGACCCCGGGACAGGGGGGTACTTC. Amino acid sequence: CSVDPGTGGYF.

The sample holds one count of this clone. The chain carries TRBV5-6 and TRBJ2-1; 11 bases match TRBD1. V lost 5 bases and J lost 7; bases outside the gene matches: 11. In germline, CDR1 is SGHDT, CDR2 YYEEEE. This CDR3 region has 16 residues. The CDR3 DNA reads TGTGCCAGCAGTCTGGTACCGGGGACAGGGGGTAATGAGCAGTTCTTC. Its translation is CASSLVPGTGGNEQFF.

This clone was recorded only once. The V call is TRBV28, the J call TRBJ2-4; 9 bases agree with TRBD1. Trimming took 4 bases from V and 12 from J; bases not matched to a gene: 16. Germline values: CDR1 MDHEN, CDR2 SYDVKM. This CDR3 spans 16 amino acids. The CDR3 spells CASSSPGQGGSARQYF. The CDR3 DNA reads as TGTGCCAGCAGTTCACCGGGACAGGGAGGCTCGGCCCGTCAGTACTTC.

The CDR3 spells CATRSGGGSNQPQHF. The CDR3 DNA reads as TGTGCCACCCGTTCGGGTGGCGGTAGCAATCAGCCCCAGCATTTT. The chain joins TRBV24-1 to TRBJ1-5, with no clear D. V lost 9 bases and J lost 0, with 14 bases in between. Per germline, CDR1 KGHDR and CDR2 SFDVKD. The CDR3 covers 15 residues.

The V and J genes are TRBV12-3 or TRBV12-4 and TRBJ2-1; D remains unclear. The CDR3 is made up of 13 amino acids. Between the trimmed V and J ends, which lost 3 bases and 12 bases, there was a span of 15 bases. The DNA of the CDR3 is TGTGCCAGCAGTTTTCGTGTGGCAGGTAGGCAGTTCTTC. Translated, it gives CASSFRVAGRQFF.

The chain joins TRBV2 to TRBJ1-1; maybe TRBD1 (6 bases). Germline-derived CDR1 and CDR2 are SNHLY and FYNNEI. Trimming cost V 6 bases and J 0 bases, with 8 bases left between them. The length of the CDR3 is 13 residues. CDR3 nucleotides: TGTGCCAGCAGCGGACAGATGAACACTGAAGCTTTCTTT. This encodes CASSGQMNTEAFF.

This clone was detected a few times. The rearrangement links TRBV5-4 to TRBJ2-5, with 8 bases matching TRBD1. This CDR3 has 15 amino acids. The germline V gene has CDR1 SGHNT and CDR2 YYREEE (reference sequence). The J segment lost 1 base and the V segment lost 4 bases, leaving 6 bases of the junction unmatched. This chain's CDR3 is CASSPQTGGQETQYF. The CDR3 coding sequence is TGTGCCAGCAGCCCTCAAACAGGGGGCCAAGAGACCCAGTACTTC.

The chain is built from TRBV5-1 and TRBJ1-3; the D gene is possibly TRBD1 (5 bases). V was cut by 0 bases and J by 4 bases, with 11 bases left in between. The length of the CDR3 is 15 residues. Germline V gene sequence: CDR1 SGHRS, CDR2 YFSETQ. The DNA of the CDR3 is TGCGCCAGCAGCTTGGAGGGGACTGAAGGAAACACCATATATTTT. Protein product: CASSLEGTEGNTIYF.

This chain joins TRBV6-6 and TRBJ1-5; D is unresolved. This CDR3 contains 15 residues. Germline assignment: CDR1 MNHNY and CDR2 SVGAGI (reference sequence). The ends were cut back, 0 bases at V and 4 bases at J, with 10 bases in the middle. The CDR3 sequence: CASSYSREKNQPQHF. The CDR3 DNA reads TGTGCCAGCAGTTACTCGCGGGAGAAGAATCAGCCCCAGCATTTT.

The chain couples TRBV6-6 to TRBJ2-1; 7 bases agree with TRBD2. Trimming at V came to 2 bases and at J to 9 bases, leaving 13 bases not matched to a gene. CDR1 is MNHNY, CDR2 SVGAGI, per germline (reference sequence). The CDR3 totals 16 residues. CDR3 sequence reads: CASSYESRLAYGEQFF. CDR3 nucleotides: TGTGCCAGCAGTTACGAGTCCCGACTAGCATATGGTGAGCAGTTCTTC.

This clone is medium-sized by share. The V call is TRBV14, the J call TRBJ2-7; a possible D gene is TRBD1 (5 bases). Trimming cost V 7 bases and J 0 bases, with 13 bases left between them. Germline values: CDR1 SGHDN, CDR2 FVKESK. The CDR3 has 14 residues. CDR3 in amino acids: CASKVGPSSYEQYF. CDR3 bases: TGTGCCAGCAAGGTGGGGCCGAGCTCCTACGAGCAGTACTTC. Drawing the rest from reference TRBV14 and TRBJ2-7, the complete variable domain is EAGVTQFPSHSVIEKGQTVTLRCDPISGHDNLYWYRRVMGKEIKFLLHFVKESKQDESGMPNNRFLAERTGGTYSTLKVQPAELEDSGVYFCASKVGPSSYEQYFGPGTRLTVT.

This clone was detected many times. The CDR3 loop reads CASSPGGNEQFF. CDR3 sequence (DNA): TGTGCCAGCAGTCCGGGAGGCAATGAGCAGTTCTTC. J is TRBJ2-1 and V is TRBV27, with 7 bases identical to TRBD2. Per the germline V gene, CDR1 is MNHEY and CDR2 is SMNVEV (reference sequence). The CDR3 extends over 12 amino acids. The V segment lost 5 bases and the J segment 6 bases; nucleotides outside the gene matches: 1.

The table lists this clone with a count of one. J is TRBJ2-5 and V is TRBV11-2; 9 bases line up with TRBD1. V lost 5 bases to trimming and J lost 5 bases; unmatched junction nucleotides: 18. In germline, CDR1 is SGHAT, CDR2 FQNNGV. The CDR3 contains 18 residues. CDR3 region: CASSLGGTGYRGGETQYF. CDR3 sequence (DNA): TGTGCCAGCAGCCTGGGAGGGACAGGGTATCGGGGAGGGGAGACCCAGTACTTC.

CDR3 DNA sequence: TGCGCCAGCAGTGCGACAGGGGACGAGCAGTACTTC. Residues: CASSATGDEQYF. V gene TRBV10-1 combines with J gene TRBJ2-7; 8 positions match TRBD1. This CDR3 has 12 amino acids. Per germline, CDR1 WNHNN and CDR2 SYGVQD (reference sequence). The J segment lost 5 bases and the V segment lost 4 bases, leaving 1 base of the junction unmatched.

This sequence joins TRBV5-6 and TRBJ1-5, with D perhaps TRBD1 (5 bases). The V gene lost 5 bases and the J gene lost 0 bases, with 15 bases spanning the gap. The CDR3 loop spans 16 amino acids. Germline V lookup: CDR1 SGHDT, CDR2 YYEEEE. CDR3 sequence: CASRGQDTHSNQPQHF. CDR3 nucleotide sequence: TGTGCCAGCAGGGGCCAGGACACCCATAGCAATCAGCCCCAGCATTTT.